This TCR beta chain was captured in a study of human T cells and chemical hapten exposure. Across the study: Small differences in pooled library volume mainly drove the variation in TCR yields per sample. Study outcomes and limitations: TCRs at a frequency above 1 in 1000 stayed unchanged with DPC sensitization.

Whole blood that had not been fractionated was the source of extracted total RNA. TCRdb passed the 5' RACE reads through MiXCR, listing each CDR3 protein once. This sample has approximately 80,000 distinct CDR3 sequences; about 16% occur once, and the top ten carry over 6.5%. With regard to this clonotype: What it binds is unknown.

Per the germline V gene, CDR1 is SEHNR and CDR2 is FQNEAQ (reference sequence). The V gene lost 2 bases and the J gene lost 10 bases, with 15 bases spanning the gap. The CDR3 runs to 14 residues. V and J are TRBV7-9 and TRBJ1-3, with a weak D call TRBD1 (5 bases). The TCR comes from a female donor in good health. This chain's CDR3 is CASSLSVAGGTIYF. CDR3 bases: TGTGCCAGCAGCTTAAGCGTCGCGGGGGGAACCATATATTTT.